This entry describes one T cell receptor beta chain. The data belong to a study of blood T cell repertoires in COVID-19. Study at large: T cells, B-cell-depleted T cells, or PBMCs provided the cDNA or gDNA that served as material.

Measured with immunoSEQ multiplex PCR; TCRdb has only the in-frame clones, and not every one. The table lists around 160,000 clones, approximately 95% of them singletons. The J segment lost 2 bases and the V segment lost 0 bases, leaving 1 base of the junction unmatched. CDR1 GTSNPN and CDR2 SVGIG come from the germline V gene (reference sequence). This CDR3 contains 14 residues. V is TRBV30 and J is TRBJ2-7; 10 bases agree with TRBD1. This clonotype was obtained from a woman aged 55-69 years with COVID-19, enrolled during active disease. Material: peripheral blood. The CDR3 loop reads CAWSVGTGAYEQYF. DNA for the CDR3: TGTGCCTGGAGTGTAGGGACAGGGGCCTACGAGCAGTACTTC.